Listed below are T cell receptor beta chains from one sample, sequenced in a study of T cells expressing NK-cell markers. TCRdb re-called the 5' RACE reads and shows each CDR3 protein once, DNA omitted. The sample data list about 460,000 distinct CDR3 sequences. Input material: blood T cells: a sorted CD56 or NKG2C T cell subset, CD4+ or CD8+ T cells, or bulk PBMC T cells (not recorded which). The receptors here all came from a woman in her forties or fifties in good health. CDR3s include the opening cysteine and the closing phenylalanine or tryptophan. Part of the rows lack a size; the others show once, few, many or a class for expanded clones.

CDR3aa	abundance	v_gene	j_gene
CASSRDGTKTGYEKLFF	-	TRBV5-1	TRBJ1-4
CASSLVVGGGGTQYF	-	TRBV11-2	TRBJ2-3
CASSPPTGPGNTIYF	-	TRBV18	TRBJ1-3
CASSTPGDEFF	-	TRBV6-1	TRBJ1-1
CASSLAVLSKRSPLHF	-	TRBV5-6	TRBJ1-6
CSGGSSYNSPLHF	-	TRBV20-1	TRBJ1-6
CASSLVSRAGNTIYF	-	TRBV7-2	TRBJ1-3
CSGMNTGRSEAFF	-	TRBV20-1	TRBJ1-1
CSVTGGDFGNTIYF	-	TRBV29-1	TRBJ1-3
CASSLGGGSGSEETQYF	-	TRBV5-1	TRBJ2-5
CASSLDPGAGNEQFF	-	TRBV11-2	TRBJ2-1
CAIRGVAKNIQYF	-	TRBV10-3	TRBJ2-4
CASSRRGGARGYTF	-	TRBV13	TRBJ1-2
CASVAGPHTGELFF	-	TRBV25-1	TRBJ2-2
CASSLRVGGANLYGYTF	-	TRBV12-3/TRBV12-4	TRBJ1-2
CSAREALGNQPQHF	-	TRBV20-1	TRBJ1-5
CASSQHRAAGELFF	-	TRBV3-1	TRBJ2-2
CASSSRPAADTQYF	-	TRBV5-1	TRBJ2-3
CAWRGGNYEQYF	-	TRBV30	TRBJ2-7
CASSSRPVYEQYF	-	TRBV5-6	TRBJ2-7
CASSPQLESQFF	-	TRBV9	TRBJ2-1
CASSKGVRGNYEQYF	-	TRBV21-1	TRBJ2-7
CASSERPDTEAFF	-	TRBV10-1	TRBJ1-1
CASSWGWGSTPYEQYF	-	TRBV5-1	TRBJ2-7
CSARDFGVRASDQPQHF	-	TRBV20-1	TRBJ1-5
CASRALAVANTGELFF	-	TRBV25-1	TRBJ2-2
CSARAGLSYEQYF	-	TRBV20-1	TRBJ2-7
CASSLGSNPNTDTQYF	-	TRBV12-3/TRBV12-4	TRBJ2-3
CASSDLMRRAQHF	-	TRBV27	TRBJ1-5
CASGSFETQYF	medium-sized	TRBV12-3/TRBV12-4	TRBJ2-5
CASSEQRSSTDTQYF	-	TRBV6-1	TRBJ2-3
CASSLRPVWFF	-	TRBV7-2	TRBJ2-1
CASSLAEKAFF	-	TRBV7-2	TRBJ1-1
CASLQTDHSPLHF	-	TRBV7-2	TRBJ1-6
CAGQTGREAFF	-	TRBV30	TRBJ1-1
CATSDSSGPLRTQHF	-	TRBV24-1	TRBJ1-5
CASFPGLVNPQQFF	-	TRBV6-1	TRBJ2-1
CASSASLAGSADTQYF	-	TRBV19	TRBJ2-3
CASTGTSVIETQYF	-	TRBV6-1	TRBJ2-5
CASSRELAFVGELFF	-	TRBV14	TRBJ2-2
CASSPPTFYEQYF	-	TRBV10-3	TRBJ2-7
CASSEAPDREAFF	-	TRBV2	TRBJ1-1
CASSQARAVMNTEAFF	-	TRBV14	TRBJ1-1
CASSQPEGQGPGELFF	-	TRBV14	TRBJ2-2
CASSLALTSGGYNEQFF	-	TRBV7-8	TRBJ2-1
CASSRTTEGAYEQYF	-	TRBV4-2	TRBJ2-7
CASSARGSPNEKLFF	-	TRBV7-2	TRBJ1-4
CASSSLGGRSPLHF	-	TRBV27	TRBJ1-6
CASSAGTYGSGANVLTF	-	TRBV9	TRBJ2-6
CASKPRTGTDTQYF	-	TRBV12-3/TRBV12-4	TRBJ2-3
CASSQYLSKNEQFF	-	TRBV25-1	TRBJ2-1
CATSRAHSSGQETQYF	-	TRBV15	TRBJ2-5
CASSWGDRENTIYF	-	TRBV12-3/TRBV12-4	TRBJ1-3